The TCR beta chain under discussion was sequenced for a study of T cells in Graves' hyperthyroidism and ophthalmopathy. Study overall: Peripheral blood draws took place at initial diagnosis, ahead of any treatment. Broader study findings: Within blood appeared most thyroid clonotypes that had expanded above 0.001.

Trimming cost V 6 bases and J 2 bases; bases outside gene matches: 9. This CDR3 is 15 amino acids long. Ten or more counts support this clonotype. Its antigen is not identified. Uncontrolled infection, other autoimmune disease, pregnancy or lactation excluded patients. Out of more than 8 ml of fresh peripheral blood came the PBMCs. Amplification of TCR beta CDR3 regions was performed using RNA transcripts as template. The HTBI primer set served for first-round RT-PCR of the TCR CDR3. One entry per CDR3 protein, called by TCRdb with MiXCR from the multiplex PCR reads. The sample holds about half a million distinct CDR3 sequences, roughly a sixth seen once.

The sample taken for sequencing was blood. The source is a woman aged 25-40 years with Graves' ophthalmopathy. The chain combines TRBV12-3 or TRBV12-4 with TRBJ2-5; 7 bases agree with TRBD2. The CDR3 region is CASSLSGPLQETQYF. The CDR3 coding sequence is TGTGCCAGCAGCCTTAGCGGGCCGCTTCAAGAGACCCAGTACTTC.